This TCR beta chain came from a study of blood T cell repertoires in COVID-19. Study information: Whether acute or convalescent, the COVID-19 samples came from the United States, Italy and Spain. The cDNA or gDNA used as material had been derived from T cells, B-cell-depleted T cells, or PBMCs.

The authors' processing: The authors estimated nucleated cell counts from reference gene primer amplification. The method was immunoSEQ multiplex PCR; TCRdb's version includes in-frame clones alone and lacks a portion of them. The DNA was the basis for D and trimming; V, J and clone size are from that table. The table lists under 130,000 clones, roughly 80% of them singletons. This clonotype was sampled from a woman in her 70s with acute or convalescent COVID-19. Material for sequencing was peripheral blood.

The CDR3 spells CASSIFSANYGYTF. DNA of the CDR3: TGTGCCAGCAGCATTTTCTCAGCTAACTATGGCTACACCTTC. The chain employs TRBV9 and TRBJ1-2, with D uncertain. CDR1 SGDLS and CDR2 YYNGEE come from the germline V gene. The CDR3 is made up of 14 amino acids. The germline V and J ends were trimmed by 4 bases and 0 bases, with 10 bases remaining between them.